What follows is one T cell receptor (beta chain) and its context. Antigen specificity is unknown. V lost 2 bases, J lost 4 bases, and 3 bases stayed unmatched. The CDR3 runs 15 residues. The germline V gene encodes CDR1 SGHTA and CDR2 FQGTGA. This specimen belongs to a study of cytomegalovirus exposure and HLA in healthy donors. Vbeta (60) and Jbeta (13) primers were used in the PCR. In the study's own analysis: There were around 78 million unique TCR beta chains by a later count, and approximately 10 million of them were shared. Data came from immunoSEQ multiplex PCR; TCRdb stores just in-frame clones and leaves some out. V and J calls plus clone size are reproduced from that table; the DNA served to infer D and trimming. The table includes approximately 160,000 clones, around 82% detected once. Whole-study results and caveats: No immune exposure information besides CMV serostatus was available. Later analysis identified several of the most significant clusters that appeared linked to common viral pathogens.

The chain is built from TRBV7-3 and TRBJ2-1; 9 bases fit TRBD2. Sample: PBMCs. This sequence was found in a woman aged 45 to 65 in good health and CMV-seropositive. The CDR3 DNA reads TGTGCCAGCAGCTTAGGGACTAGCAATTACAATGAGCAGTTCTTC. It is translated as CASSLGTSNYNEQFF.